These T cell receptor beta chains were read from a single sample in a study of molecular identifiers for immune sequencing clone quantification. In TCRdb, the PCR reads were re-called with MiXCR into one record per CDR3 protein. The sample contains 490,000 or so distinct CDR3 sequences, about 25% of which appear only once. Sequenced sample: naive CD8+ T cells from blood, with Jurkat cell RNA spiked in. The receptors come from a human donor in good health. Some libraries in this study had Jurkat cell RNA spiked in. CDR3s include the opening cysteine and the closing phenylalanine or tryptophan. Fields, in order: CDR3 protein, CDR3 DNA, clone size, V gene, D gene, J gene. The D gene is left open where the match is weak. Clone sizes are given selectively: once, few, many, or a class where the clone is expanded.

CASSLSFRFLASGREETQYF TGTGCCAGCAGCTTATCCTTTCGTTTTTTGGCTAGCGGGAGAGAAGAGACCCAGTACTTC few TRBV5-6 TRBD2 TRBJ2-5
CASSLGRDREIYGYTF TGTGCCAGCAGCTTAGGGAGGGACAGGGAAATATATGGCTACACCTTC . TRBV7-2 TRBD1 TRBJ1-2
CASRFGAGNNSPLHF TGTGCCAGCAGGTTCGGGGCAGGGAATAATTCACCCCTCCACTTT . TRBV5-6 . TRBJ1-6
CASSLRVSGDTQYF TGTGCCAGCAGCCTTCGGGTATCTGGAGATACGCAGTATTTT few TRBV6-2/TRBV6-3 . TRBJ2-3
CASTTGSKYNSPLHF TGTGCCAGCACCACAGGAAGCAAATATAATTCACCCCTCCACTTT . TRBV2 . TRBJ1-6
CASSWTSGYTDTQYF TGTGCCAGCAGCTGGACTAGCGGTTACACAGATACGCAGTATTTT many TRBV14 TRBD2 TRBJ2-3
CALLAHTDTQYF TGTGCCCTACTAGCTCACACAGATACGCAGTATTTT . TRBV12-3/TRBV12-4 . TRBJ2-3
CASSQLAGRYEQYF TGTGCCAGCAGTCAACTAGCGGGACGCTACGAGCAGTACTTC few TRBV6-4 TRBD2 TRBJ2-7
CASNGRVSTDTQYF TGTGCCAGCAACGGGCGCGTGAGCACAGATACGCAGTATTTT . TRBV12-3/TRBV12-4 . TRBJ2-3
CASSYSIQTGELFF TGTGCCAGCAGTTACTCGATACAGACCGGGGAGCTGTTTTTT many TRBV6-5 . TRBJ2-2
CASSAGTSGTSSYEQYF TGTGCCAGCAGTGCCGGGACTAGCGGGACGAGCTCCTACGAGCAGTACTTC many TRBV27 TRBD2 TRBJ2-7
CSVEGGAPSGNTVYF TGCAGCGTTGAAGGCGGGGCCCCCTCTGGAAACACCGTATATTTT . TRBV29-1 . TRBJ1-3
CASSYSVSYYGYTF TGTGCCAGCAGTTACAGTGTCAGCTACTATGGCTACACCTTC few TRBV6-5 . TRBJ1-2
CASSPYSSGRALNEQFF TGTGCCAGCAGCCCGTACTCTAGCGGGAGGGCGCTTAATGAGCAGTTCTTC . TRBV5-4 TRBD2 TRBJ2-1
CSAEGDRAEQYF TGCAGTGCTGAGGGGGACAGGGCCGAGCAGTACTTC many TRBV20-1 TRBD1 TRBJ2-7
CSGGSGSYNEQFF TGCAGCGGTGGGTCAGGGTCCTACAATGAGCAGTTCTTC many TRBV29-1 . TRBJ2-1
CSVRGQGQGAYEQYF TGCAGTGTTAGAGGCCAAGGACAGGGGGCCTACGAGCAGTACTTC few TRBV20-1 TRBD1 TRBJ2-7
CASSSPYAYEQYF TGTGCCAGCAGCTCACCCTACGCCTACGAGCAGTACTTC . TRBV6-6 . TRBJ2-7
CASSYTGGTEETQYF TGTGCCAGCAGTTACACAGGGGGCACCGAAGAGACCCAGTACTTC . TRBV6-5 TRBD1 TRBJ2-5
CSAAGLGTGTISSYNEQFF TGCAGCGCCGCCGGACTCGGGACAGGTACTATTAGCTCCTACAATGAGCAGTTCTTC few TRBV29-1 TRBD1 TRBJ2-1
CASSPSGNADTQYF TGTGCCAGCAGCCCGAGCGGGAATGCAGATACGCAGTATTTT many TRBV7-9 TRBD2 TRBJ2-3
CATRWGYEQYF TGTGCCACACGGTGGGGTTACGAGCAGTACTTC . TRBV19 . TRBJ2-7
CASSPFDNSPNTGELFF TGTGCCAGCAGCCCCTTTGACAACTCCCCGAACACCGGGGAGCTGTTTTTT . TRBV7-9 . TRBJ2-2
CASSSGTDNSPLHF TGTGCCAGCAGTTCCGGGACAGATAATTCACCCCTCCACTTT few TRBV6-5 TRBD1 TRBJ1-6
CASSYSFVVSGYEQYF TGTGCCAGCAGTTACTCGTTTGTGGTTTCGGGCTACGAGCAGTACTTC . TRBV6-2/TRBV6-3 . TRBJ2-7
CASSPGQGAVGELFF TGTGCCAGCAGTCCGGGACAGGGGGCGGTCGGGGAGCTGTTTTTT many TRBV12-3/TRBV12-4 TRBD1 TRBJ2-2
CASSADPEREIATNEKLFF TGTGCCAGCAGCGCAGACCCGGAACGGGAGATCGCAACTAATGAAAAACTGTTTTTT once TRBV6-5 . TRBJ1-4
CSARQAHTDTQYF TGCAGTGCCAGACAGGCGCACACAGATACGCAGTATTTT few TRBV20-1 . TRBJ2-3
CSVDRDGEQFF TGCAGCGTTGATCGAGACGGTGAGCAGTTCTTC many TRBV29-1 . TRBJ2-1
CASSPERLGTDTQYF TGTGCCAGCAGTCCAGAAAGACTCGGCACAGATACGCAGTATTTT many TRBV28 . TRBJ2-3
CASSLRTGPNEKLFF TGTGCCAGCAGCTTGAGGACGGGTCCCAATGAAAAACTGTTTTTT many TRBV6-5 . TRBJ1-4
CASSVGLAGTFQYF TGTGCCAGCAGCGTAGGGCTAGCGGGGACTTTCCAGTACTTC few TRBV9 TRBD2 TRBJ2-5
CASSLGIYQGAHQPQHF TGTGCCAGCAGCTTAGGGATCTACCAGGGGGCCCATCAGCCCCAGCATTTT . TRBV7-8 TRBD1 TRBJ1-5
CASSMALGFQPQHF TGTGCCAGTAGTATGGCTTTAGGGTTCCAGCCCCAGCATTTT many TRBV19 . TRBJ1-5
CASSPSASYEQYF TGTGCCAGCAGCCCATCGGCTTCCTACGAGCAGTACTTC many TRBV7-9 . TRBJ2-7
CASSVYGRNTEAFF TGTGCCAGCAGCGTATACGGTAGGAACACTGAAGCTTTCTTT . TRBV9 . TRBJ1-1